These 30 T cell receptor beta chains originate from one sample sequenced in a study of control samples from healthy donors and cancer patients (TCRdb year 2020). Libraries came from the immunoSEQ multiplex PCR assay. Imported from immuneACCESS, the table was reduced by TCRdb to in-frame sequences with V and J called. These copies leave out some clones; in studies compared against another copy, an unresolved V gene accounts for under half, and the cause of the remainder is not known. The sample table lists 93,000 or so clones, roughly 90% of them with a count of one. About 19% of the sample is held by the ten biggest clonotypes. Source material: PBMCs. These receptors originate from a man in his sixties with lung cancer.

In DNA, the CDR3 is TGTGCCTGGGGACAGGGCTCTGGAAACACCATATATTTT. Translation: CAWGQGSGNTIYF. V and J are TRBV30 and TRBJ1-3; 8 positions match TRBD1. J gave up 0 bases and V 5 bases, and 0 bases lay outside the gene matches. From germline, CDR1 is GTSNPN and CDR2 SVGIG (reference sequence). This CDR3 is built from 13 residues.

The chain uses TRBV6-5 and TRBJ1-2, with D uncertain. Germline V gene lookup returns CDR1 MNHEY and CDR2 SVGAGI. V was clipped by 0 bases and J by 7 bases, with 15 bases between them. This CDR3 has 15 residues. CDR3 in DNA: TGTGCCAGCAGTTACTCCCCATCGCTGGGAAGTGGCTACACCTTC. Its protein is CASSYSPSLGSGYTF.

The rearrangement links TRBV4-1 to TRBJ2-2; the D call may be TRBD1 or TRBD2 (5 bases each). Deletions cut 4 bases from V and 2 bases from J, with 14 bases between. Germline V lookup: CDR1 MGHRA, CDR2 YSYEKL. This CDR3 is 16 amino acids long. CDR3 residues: CASSLSGTVNTGELFF. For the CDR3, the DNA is TGCGCCAGCAGCCTATCCGGGACGGTAAACACCGGGGAGCTGTTTTTT.

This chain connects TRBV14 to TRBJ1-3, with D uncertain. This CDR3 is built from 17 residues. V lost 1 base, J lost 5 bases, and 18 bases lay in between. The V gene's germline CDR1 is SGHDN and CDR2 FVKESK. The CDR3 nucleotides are TGTGCCAGCAGCCAAGTTGGAGGGATTGGGCTTAGAAACACCATATATTTT. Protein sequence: CASSQVGGIGLRNTIYF.

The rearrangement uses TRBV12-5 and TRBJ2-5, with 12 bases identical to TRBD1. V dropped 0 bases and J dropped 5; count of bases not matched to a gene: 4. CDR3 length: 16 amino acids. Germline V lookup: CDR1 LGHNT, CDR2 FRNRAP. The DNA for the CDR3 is TGTGCTAGTGGTTTGGTGGGACAGGGGGCGTGGGAGACCCAGTACTTC. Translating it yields CASGLVGQGAWETQYF.

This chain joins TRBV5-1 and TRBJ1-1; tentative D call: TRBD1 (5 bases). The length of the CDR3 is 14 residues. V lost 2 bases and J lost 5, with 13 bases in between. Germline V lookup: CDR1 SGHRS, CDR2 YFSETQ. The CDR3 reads CASSFGVGETEAFF. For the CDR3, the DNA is TGCGCCAGCAGCTTTGGCGTAGGGGAAACTGAAGCTTTCTTT.

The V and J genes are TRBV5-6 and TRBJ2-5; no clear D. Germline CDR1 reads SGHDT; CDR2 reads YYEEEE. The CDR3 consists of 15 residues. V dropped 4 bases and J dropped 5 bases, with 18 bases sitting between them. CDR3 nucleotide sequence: TGTGCCAGCAGCCCCGGGCCCCACACGGAGGAGACCCAGTACTTC. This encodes CASSPGPHTEETQYF.

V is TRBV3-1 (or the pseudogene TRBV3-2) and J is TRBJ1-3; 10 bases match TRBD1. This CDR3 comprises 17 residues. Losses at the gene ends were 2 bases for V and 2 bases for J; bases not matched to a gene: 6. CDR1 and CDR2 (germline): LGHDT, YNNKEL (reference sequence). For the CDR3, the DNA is TGTGCCAGCAGCCAACTCTCCGGGACAGGGGCTGGAAACACCATATATTTT. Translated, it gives CASSQLSGTGAGNTIYF.

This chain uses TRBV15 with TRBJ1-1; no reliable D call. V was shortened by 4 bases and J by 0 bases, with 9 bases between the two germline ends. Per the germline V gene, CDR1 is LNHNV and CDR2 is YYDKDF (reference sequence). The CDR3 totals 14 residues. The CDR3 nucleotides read TGTGCCACCAGCAAGCCGACGTTGAACACTGAAGCTTTCTTT. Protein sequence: CATSKPTLNTEAFF.

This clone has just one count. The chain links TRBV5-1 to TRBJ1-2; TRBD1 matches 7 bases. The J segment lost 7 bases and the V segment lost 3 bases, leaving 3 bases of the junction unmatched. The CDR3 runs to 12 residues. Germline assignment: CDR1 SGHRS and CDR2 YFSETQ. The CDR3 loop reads CASSSDRVGYTF. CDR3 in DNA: TGCGCCAGCAGCTCCGACAGGGTTGGCTACACCTTC.

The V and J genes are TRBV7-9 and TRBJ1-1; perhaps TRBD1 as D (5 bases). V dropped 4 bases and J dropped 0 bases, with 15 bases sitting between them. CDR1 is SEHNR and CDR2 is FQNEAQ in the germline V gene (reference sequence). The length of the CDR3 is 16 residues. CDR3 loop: CASSSRQSGLNTEAFF. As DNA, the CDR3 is TGTGCCAGCAGCTCTCGACAGAGTGGCTTGAACACTGAAGCTTTCTTT.

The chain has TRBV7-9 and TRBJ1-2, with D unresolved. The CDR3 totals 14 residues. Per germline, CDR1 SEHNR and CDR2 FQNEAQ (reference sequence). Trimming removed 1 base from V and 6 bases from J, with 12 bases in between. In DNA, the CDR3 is TGTGCCAGCAGCTTAGATGCCAGGCGCCATGGCTACACCTTC. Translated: CASSLDARRHGYTF.

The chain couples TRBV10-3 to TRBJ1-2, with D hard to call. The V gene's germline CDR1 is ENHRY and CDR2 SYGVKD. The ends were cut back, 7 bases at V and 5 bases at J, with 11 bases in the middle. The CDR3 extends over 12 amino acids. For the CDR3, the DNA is TGTGCCATCACCCATTCGGGGTATGGCTACACCTTC. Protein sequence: CAITHSGYGYTF.

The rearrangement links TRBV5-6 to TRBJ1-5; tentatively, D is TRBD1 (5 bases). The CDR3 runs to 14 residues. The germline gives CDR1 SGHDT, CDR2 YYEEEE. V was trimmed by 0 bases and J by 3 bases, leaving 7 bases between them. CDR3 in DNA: TGTGCCAGCAGCTTGGGGGGCCTCAATCAGCCCCAGCATTTT. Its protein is CASSLGGLNQPQHF.

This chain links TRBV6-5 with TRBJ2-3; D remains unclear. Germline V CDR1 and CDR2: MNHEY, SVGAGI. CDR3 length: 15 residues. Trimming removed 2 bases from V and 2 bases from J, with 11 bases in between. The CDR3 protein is CASSYGNSFTDTQYF. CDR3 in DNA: TGTGCCAGCAGTTACGGGAATTCCTTCACAGATACGCAGTATTTT.

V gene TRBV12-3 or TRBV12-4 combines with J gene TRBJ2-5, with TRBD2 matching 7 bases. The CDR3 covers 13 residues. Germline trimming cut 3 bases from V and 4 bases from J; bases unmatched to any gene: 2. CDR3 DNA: TGTGCCAGCAGTTTCCGCGGGGGAGAGACCCAGTACTTC. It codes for CASSFRGGETQYF.

The CDR3 reads CASRLGSTGTDTQYF. In nucleotides, the CDR3 is TGCGCCAGCAGACTTGGATCCACCGGCACAGATACGCAGTATTTT. The chain couples TRBV5-1 to TRBJ2-3; D is unclear. Between the trimmed V and J ends, which lost 5 bases and 1 base, there was a span of 14 bases. This CDR3 is 15 amino acids long. Germline CDR1 SGHRS, CDR2 YFSETQ.

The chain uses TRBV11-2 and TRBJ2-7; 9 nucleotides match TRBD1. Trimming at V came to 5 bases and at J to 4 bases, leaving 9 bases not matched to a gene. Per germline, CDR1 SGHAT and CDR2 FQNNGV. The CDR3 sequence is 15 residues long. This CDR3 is CASSRLTGQGYEQYF. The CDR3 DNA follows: TGTGCCAGCAGCCGCCTTACGGGACAGGGATACGAGCAGTACTTC.

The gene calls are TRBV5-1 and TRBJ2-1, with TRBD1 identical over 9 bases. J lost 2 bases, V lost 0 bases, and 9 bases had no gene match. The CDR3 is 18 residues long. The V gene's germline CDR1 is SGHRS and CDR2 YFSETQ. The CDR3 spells CASSLEVSQGAPYNEQFF. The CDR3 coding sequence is TGCGCCAGCAGCTTGGAGGTTTCACAGGGGGCCCCCTACAATGAGCAGTTCTTC.

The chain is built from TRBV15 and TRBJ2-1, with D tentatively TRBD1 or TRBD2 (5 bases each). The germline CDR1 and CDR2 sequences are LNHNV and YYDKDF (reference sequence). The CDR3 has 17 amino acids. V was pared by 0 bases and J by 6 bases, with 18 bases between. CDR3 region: CATSREPPHGGRNEQFF. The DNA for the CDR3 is TGTGCCACCAGCAGAGAACCCCCCCATGGGGGACGCAATGAGCAGTTCTTC.

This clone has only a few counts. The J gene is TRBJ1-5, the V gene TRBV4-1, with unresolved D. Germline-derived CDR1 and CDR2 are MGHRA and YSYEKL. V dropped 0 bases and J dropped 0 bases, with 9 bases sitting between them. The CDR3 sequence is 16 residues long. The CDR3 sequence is CASSQEMGSSNQPQHF. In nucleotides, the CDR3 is TGCGCCAGCAGCCAAGAGATGGGTTCTAGCAATCAGCCCCAGCATTTT.

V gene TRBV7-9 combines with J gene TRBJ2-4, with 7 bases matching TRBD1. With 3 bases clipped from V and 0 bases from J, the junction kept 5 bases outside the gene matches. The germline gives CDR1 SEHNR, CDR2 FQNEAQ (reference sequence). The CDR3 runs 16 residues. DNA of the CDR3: TGTGCCAGCAGCTTCGGGCAGGGGGTAGCCAAAAACATTCAGTACTTC. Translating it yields CASSFGQGVAKNIQYF.

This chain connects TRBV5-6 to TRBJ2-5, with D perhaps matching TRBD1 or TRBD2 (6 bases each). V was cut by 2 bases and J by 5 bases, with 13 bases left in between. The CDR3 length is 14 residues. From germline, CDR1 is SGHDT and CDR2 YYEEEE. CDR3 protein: CASSFPGGWETQYF. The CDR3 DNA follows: TGTGCCAGCAGCTTTCCCGGGGGCTGGGAGACCCAGTACTTC.

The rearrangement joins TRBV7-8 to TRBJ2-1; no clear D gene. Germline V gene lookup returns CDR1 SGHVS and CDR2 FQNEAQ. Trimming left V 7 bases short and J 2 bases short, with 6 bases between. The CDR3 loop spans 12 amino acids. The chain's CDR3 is CASTSPYNEQFF. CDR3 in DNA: TGTGCCAGCACCTCACCCTACAATGAGCAGTTCTTC.

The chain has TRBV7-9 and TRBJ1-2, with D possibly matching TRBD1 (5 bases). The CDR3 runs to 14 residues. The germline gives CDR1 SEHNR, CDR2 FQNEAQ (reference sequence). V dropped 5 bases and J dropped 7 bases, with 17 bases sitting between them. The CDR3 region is CASSQGAGRSGYTF. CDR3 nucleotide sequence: TGTGCCAGCAGCCAAGGGGCAGGGCGAAGTGGCTACACCTTC.

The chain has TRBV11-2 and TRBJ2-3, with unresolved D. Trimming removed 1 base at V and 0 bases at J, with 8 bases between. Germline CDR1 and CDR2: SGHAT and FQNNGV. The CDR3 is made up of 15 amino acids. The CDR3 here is CASSLVSGSTDTQYF. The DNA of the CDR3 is TGTGCCAGCAGCTTAGTGTCAGGTAGCACAGATACGCAGTATTTT.

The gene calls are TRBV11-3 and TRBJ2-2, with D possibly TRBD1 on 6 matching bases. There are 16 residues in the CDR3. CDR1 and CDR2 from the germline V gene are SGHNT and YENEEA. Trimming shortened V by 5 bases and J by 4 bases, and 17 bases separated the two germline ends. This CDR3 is CASSTGTGDGTGELFF. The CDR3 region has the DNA TGTGCCAGCAGCACAGGGACCGGGGACGGCACCGGGGAGCTGTTTTTT.

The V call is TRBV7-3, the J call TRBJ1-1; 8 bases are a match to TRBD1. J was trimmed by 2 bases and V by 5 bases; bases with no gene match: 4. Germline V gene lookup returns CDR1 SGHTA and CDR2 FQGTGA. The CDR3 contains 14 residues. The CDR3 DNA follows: TGTGCCAGCAGCCAAGGACAGGGTAACACTGAAGCTTTCTTT. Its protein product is CASSQGQGNTEAFF.

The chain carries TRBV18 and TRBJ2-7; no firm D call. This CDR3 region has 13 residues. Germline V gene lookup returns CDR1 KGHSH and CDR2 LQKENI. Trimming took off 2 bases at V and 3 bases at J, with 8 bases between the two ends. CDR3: CASSPKQSYEQYV. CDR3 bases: TGTGCCAGCTCACCAAAGCAGAGCTACGAGCAGTACGTC.

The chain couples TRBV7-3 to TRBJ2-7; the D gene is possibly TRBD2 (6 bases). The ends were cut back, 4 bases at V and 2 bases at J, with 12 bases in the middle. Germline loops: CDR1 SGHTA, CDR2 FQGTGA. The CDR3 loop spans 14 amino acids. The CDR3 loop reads CASSCGTRAYEQYV. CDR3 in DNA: TGTGCCAGCAGCTGCGGGACCCGAGCCTACGAGCAGTACGTC.